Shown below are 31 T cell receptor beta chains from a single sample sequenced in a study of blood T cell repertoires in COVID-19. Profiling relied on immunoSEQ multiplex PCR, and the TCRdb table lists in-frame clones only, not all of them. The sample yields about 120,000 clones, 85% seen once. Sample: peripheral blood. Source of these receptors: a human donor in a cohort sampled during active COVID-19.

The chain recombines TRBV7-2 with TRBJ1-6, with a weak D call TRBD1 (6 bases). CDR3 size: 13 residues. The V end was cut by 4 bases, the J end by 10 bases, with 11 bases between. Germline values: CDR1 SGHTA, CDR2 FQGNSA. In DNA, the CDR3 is TGTGCCAGCAGCTCCGGGACAATATCACCCCTCCACTTT. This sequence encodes CASSSGTISPLHF.

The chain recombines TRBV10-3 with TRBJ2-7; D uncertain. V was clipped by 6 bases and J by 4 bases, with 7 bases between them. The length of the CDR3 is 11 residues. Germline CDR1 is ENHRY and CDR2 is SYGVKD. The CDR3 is CAIRTEYEQYF. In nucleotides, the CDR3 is TGTGCCATCAGAACCGAGTACGAGCAGTACTTC.

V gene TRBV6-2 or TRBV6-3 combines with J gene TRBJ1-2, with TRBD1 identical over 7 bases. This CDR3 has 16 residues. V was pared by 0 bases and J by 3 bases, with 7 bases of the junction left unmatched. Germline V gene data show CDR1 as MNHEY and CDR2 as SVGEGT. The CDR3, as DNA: TGTGCCAGCAGTTACTCGAGGAGGCAGGGGGACTATGGCTACACCTTC. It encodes CASSYSRRQGDYGYTF.

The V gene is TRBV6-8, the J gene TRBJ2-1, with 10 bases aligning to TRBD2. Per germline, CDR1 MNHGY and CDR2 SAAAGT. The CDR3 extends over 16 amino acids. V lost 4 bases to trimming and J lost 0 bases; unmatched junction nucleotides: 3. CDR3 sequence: CASSSSSGSSYNEQFF. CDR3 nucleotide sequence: TGTGCCAGCAGTTCGTCTAGCGGGAGCTCCTACAATGAGCAGTTCTTC.

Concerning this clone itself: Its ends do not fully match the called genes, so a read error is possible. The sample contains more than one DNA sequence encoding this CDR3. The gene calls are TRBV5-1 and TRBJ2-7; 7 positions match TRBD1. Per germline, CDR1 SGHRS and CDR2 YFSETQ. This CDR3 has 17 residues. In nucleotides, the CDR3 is TGCGCCAGCAGCTTGGCCCTGAGTAGGGGGCTGGGCTACGAGCAGTATTTC. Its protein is CASSLALSRGLGYEQYF.

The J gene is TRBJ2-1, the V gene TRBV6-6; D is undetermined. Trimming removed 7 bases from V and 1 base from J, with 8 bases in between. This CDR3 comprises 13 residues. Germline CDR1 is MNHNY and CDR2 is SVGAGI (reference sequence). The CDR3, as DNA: TGTGCCAGCAACGGGTTTTCCTACAATGAGCAGTTCTTC. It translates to CASNGFSYNEQFF.

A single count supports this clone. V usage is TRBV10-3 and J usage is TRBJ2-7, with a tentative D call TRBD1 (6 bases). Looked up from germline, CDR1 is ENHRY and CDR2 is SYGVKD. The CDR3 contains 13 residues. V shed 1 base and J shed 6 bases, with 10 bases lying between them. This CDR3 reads CAISEWDIGEQYF. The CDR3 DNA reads TGTGCCATCAGTGAGTGGGACATAGGCGAGCAGTACTTC.

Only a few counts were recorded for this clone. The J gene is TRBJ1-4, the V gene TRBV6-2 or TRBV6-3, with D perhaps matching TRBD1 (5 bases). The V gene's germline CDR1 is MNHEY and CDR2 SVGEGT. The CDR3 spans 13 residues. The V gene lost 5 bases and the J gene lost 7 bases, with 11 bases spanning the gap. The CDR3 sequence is CASSQQESEKLFF. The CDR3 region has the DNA TGTGCCAGCAGTCAACAGGAGAGTGAAAAACTGTTTTTT.

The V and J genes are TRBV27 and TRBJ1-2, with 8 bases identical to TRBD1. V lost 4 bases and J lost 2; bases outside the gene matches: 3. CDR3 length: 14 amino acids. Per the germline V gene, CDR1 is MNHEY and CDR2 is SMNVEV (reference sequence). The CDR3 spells CASSSWTGNYGYTF. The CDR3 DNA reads TGTGCCAGCAGTTCCTGGACAGGGAACTATGGCTACACCTTC.

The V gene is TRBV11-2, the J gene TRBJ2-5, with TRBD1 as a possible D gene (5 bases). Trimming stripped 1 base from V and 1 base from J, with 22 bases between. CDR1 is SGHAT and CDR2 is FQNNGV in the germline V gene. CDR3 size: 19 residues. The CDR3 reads CASSLGGYSARATQETQYF. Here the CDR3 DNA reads TGTGCCAGCAGCTTAGGAGGCTACTCGGCCAGGGCAACCCAAGAGACCCAGTACTTC.

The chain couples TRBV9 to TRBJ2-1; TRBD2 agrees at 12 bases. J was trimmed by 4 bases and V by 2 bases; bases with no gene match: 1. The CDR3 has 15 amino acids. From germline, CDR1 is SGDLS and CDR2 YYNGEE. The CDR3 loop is CASSVLAGGYNEQFF. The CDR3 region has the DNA TGTGCCAGCAGCGTCCTAGCGGGGGGGTACAATGAGCAGTTCTTC. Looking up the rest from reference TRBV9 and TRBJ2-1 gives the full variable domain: DSGVTQTPKHLITATGQRVTLRCSPRSGDLSVYWYQQSLDQGLQFLIQYYNGEERAKGNILERFSAQQFPDLHSELNLSSLELGDSALYFCASSVLAGGYNEQFFGPGTRLTVL.

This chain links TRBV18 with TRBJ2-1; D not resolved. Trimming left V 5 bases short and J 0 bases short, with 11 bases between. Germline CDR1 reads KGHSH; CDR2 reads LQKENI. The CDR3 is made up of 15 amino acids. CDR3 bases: TGTGCCAGCTCATGGTCGAGAAGCTCCTACAATGAGCAGTTCTTC. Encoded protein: CASSWSRSSYNEQFF.

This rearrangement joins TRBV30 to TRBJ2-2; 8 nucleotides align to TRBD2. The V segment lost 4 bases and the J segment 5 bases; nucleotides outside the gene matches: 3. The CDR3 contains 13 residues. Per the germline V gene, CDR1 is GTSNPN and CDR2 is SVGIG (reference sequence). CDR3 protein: CAWTQRGTGELFF. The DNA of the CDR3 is TGTGCCTGGACCCAGCGGGGGACCGGGGAGCTGTTTTTT.

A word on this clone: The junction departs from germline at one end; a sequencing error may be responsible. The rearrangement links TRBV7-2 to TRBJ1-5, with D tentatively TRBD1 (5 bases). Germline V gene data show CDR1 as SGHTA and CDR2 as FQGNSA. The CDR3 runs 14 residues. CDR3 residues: CASSLAGGNQPQHF. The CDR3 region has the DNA TGTGCCAGCAGCCTAGCGGGGGGTAATCAGCCCCAGCATTTT.

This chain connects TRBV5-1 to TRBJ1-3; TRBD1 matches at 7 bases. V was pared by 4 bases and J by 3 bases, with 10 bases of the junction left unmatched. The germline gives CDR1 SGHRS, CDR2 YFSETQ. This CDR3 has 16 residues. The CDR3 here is CASSPSGGSLGNTIYF. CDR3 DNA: TGCGCCAGCAGCCCGTCAGGGGGAAGCCTTGGAAACACCATATATTTT.

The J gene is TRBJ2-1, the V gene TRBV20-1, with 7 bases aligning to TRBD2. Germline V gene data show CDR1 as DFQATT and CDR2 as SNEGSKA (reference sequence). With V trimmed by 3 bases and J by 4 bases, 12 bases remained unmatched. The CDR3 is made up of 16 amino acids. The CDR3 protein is CSASRFRGGLYNEQFF. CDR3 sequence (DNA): TGCAGTGCTAGTAGGTTCCGGGGAGGGCTTTACAATGAGCAGTTCTTC.

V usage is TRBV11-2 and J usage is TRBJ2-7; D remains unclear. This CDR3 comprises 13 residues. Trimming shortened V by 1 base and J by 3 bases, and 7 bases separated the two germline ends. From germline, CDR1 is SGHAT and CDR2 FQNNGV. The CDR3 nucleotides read TGTGCCAGCAGCTTAGGAGTCAACTACGAGCAGTACTTC. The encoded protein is CASSLGVNYEQYF.

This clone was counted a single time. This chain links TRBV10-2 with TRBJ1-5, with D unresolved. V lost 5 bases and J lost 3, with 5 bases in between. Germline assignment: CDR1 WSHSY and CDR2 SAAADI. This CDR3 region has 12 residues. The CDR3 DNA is TGCGCCAGCAGTCCTTACAATCAGCCCCAGCATTTT. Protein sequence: CASSPYNQPQHF.

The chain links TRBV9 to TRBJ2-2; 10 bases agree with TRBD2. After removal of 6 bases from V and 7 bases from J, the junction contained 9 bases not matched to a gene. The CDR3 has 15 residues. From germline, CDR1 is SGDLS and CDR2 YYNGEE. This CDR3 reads CASTRTSGELGELFF. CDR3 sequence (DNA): TGTGCCAGCACAAGGACTAGCGGTGAACTCGGGGAGCTGTTTTTT.

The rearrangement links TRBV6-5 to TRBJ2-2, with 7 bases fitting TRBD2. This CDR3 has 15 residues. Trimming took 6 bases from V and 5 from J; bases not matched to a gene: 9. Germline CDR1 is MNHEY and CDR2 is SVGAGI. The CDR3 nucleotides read TGTGCCAGCAGCCTCGTCCAGGGAGGGACCGGGGAGCTGTTTTTT. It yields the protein CASSLVQGGTGELFF.

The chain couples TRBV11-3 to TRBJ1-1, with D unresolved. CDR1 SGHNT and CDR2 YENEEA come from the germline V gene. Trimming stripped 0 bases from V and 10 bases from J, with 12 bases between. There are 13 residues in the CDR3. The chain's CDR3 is CASSLEPSGAAFF. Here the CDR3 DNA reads TGTGCCAGCAGCTTAGAACCTTCTGGAGCAGCTTTCTTT.

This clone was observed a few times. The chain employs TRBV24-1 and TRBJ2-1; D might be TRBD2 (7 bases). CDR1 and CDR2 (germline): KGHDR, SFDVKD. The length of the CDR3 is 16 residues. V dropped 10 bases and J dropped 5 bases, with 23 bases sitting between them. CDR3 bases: TGTGCCACGCCCGGGCCCAAGGCGGGGGCCAACAATGAGCAGTTCTTC. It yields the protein CATPGPKAGANNEQFF.

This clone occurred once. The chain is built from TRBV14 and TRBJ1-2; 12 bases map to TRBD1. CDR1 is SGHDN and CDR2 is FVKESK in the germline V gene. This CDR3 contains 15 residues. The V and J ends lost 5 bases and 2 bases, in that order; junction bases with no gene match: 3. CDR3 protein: CASSGTGGGNYGYTF. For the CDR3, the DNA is TGTGCCAGCAGCGGGACAGGGGGCGGGAACTATGGCTACACCTTC. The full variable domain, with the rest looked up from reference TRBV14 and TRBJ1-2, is EAGVTQFPSHSVIEKGQTVTLRCDPISGHDNLYWYRRVMGKEIKFLLHFVKESKQDESGMPNNRFLAERTGGTYSTLKVQPAELEDSGVYFCASSGTGGGNYGYTFGSGTRLTVV.

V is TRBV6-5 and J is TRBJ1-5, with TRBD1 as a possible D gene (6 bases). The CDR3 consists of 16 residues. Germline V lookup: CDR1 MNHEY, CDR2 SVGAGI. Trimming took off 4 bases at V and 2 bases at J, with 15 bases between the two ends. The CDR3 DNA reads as TGTGCCAGCAGTTCTAGGGGGGGCGCCGGCAATCAGCCCCAGCATTTT. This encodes CASSSRGGAGNQPQHF.

In DNA, the CDR3 is TGTGCCAGCTCACCACCCGCCTATTCCTACGAGCAGTACTTC. The encoded protein is CASSPPAYSYEQYF. V usage is TRBV18 and J usage is TRBJ2-7; D ambiguous. The CDR3 runs 14 residues. Germline lookup yields CDR1 KGHSH and CDR2 LQKENI. Trimming pared 0 bases from V and 1 base from J, leaving 7 bases between. The variable domain in full, completed from reference TRBV18 and TRBJ2-7, reads NAGVMQNPRHLVRRRGQEARLRCSPMKGHSHVYWYRQLPEEGLKFMVYLQKENIIDESGMPKERFSAEFPKEGPSILRIQQVVRGDSAAYFCASSPPAYSYEQYFGPGTRLTVT.

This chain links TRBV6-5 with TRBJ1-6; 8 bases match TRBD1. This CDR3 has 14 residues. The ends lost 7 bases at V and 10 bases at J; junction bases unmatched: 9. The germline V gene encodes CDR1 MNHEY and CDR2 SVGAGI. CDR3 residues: CASNLDRVWSPLHF. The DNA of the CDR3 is TGTGCCAGCAACCTGGACAGGGTTTGGTCACCCCTCCACTTT.

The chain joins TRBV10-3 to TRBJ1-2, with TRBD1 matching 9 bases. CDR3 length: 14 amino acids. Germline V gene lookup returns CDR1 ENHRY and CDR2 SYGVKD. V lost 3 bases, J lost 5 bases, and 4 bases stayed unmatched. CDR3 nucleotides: TGTGCCATCAGTGACCGAGACAGGGGGTATGGCTACACCTTC. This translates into CAISDRDRGYGYTF.

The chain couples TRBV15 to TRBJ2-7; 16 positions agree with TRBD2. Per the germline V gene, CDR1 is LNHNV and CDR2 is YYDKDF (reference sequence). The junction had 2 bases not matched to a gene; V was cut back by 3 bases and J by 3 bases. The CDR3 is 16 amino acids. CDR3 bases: TGTGCCACCAGCAGGGGACTAGCGGGGGGGTACTACGAGCAGTACTTC. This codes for CATSRGLAGGYYEQYF. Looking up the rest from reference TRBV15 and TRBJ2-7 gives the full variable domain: DAMVIQNPRYQVTQFGKPVTLSCSQTLNHNVMYWYQQKSSQAPKLLFHYYDKDFNNEADTPDNFQSRRPNTSFCFLDIRSPGLGDTAMYLCATSRGLAGGYYEQYFGPGTRLTVT.

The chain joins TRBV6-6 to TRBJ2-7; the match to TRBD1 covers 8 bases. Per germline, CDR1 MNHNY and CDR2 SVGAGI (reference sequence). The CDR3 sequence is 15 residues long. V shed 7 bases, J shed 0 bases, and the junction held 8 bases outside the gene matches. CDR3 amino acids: CASNQGAPVSYEQYF. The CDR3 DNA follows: TGTGCCAGCAACCAGGGGGCCCCTGTCTCCTACGAGCAGTACTTC.

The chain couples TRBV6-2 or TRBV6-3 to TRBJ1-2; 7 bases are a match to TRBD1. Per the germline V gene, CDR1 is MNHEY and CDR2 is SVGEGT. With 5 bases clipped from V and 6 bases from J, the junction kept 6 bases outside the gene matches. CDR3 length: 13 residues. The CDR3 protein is CASSAGTADGYTF. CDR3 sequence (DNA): TGTGCCAGCAGTGCCGGGACAGCCGATGGCTACACCTTC.

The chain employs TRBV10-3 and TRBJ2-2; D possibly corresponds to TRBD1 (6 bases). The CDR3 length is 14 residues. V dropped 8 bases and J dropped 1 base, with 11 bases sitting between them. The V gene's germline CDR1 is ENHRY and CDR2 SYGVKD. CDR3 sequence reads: CAIRGQLNTGELFF. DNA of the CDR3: TGTGCCATCCGGGGACAATTGAACACCGGGGAGCTGTTTTTT.